This TCR beta chain was sequenced for a study of blood T cell repertoires in COVID-19. Each participant's cohort was designated according to participant-reported clinical history. V was trimmed by 6 bases and J by 2 bases, leaving 22 bases between them. Germline V gene lookup returns CDR1 MNHEY and CDR2 SVGEGT. This CDR3 has 17 residues. Here immunoSEQ multiplex PCR was the method, and the copy in TCRdb shows in-frame clones only, minus some. The table lists some 200,000 clones, 83% of them singletons. The chain carries TRBV6-2 or TRBV6-3 and TRBJ1-2, with D possibly being TRBD1 (5 bases). Specimen: PBMCs or T cells enriched from blood (not recorded which). The clonotype comes from a woman between 45 and 60 years old who had been exposed to COVID-19. This CDR3 reads CASSRVAGRDQNYGYTF. Written as DNA, the CDR3 is TGTGCCAGCAGCCGTGTGGCGGGGAGGGACCAGAACTATGGCTACACCTTC.